Listed below are T cell receptor beta chains from one sample, sequenced in a study of T cell changes during pregnancy in multiple sclerosis. This table comes from immunoSEQ multiplex PCR, and its TCRdb copy is limited to in-frame clones, with some not included. The sample yields roughly 110,000 clones, 85% to 95% seen once. Sequencing used peripheral blood, obtained after pregnancy. These receptors were collected from a female donor with multiple sclerosis, enrolled in a pregnancy study. Each CDR3 is given with its conserved first and last residue. D genes are given only for firm matches. Clone size appears in some rows only: once, few, many, or a class for an expanded clone.

J gene: TRBJ2-5; V gene: TRBV19; D gene: NA; clone size: NA; CDR3 DNA: TGTGCCAGTAGTATGTCGGGGATGGAGACCCAGTACTTC; CDR3 protein: CASSMSGMETQYF
J gene: TRBJ1-2; V gene: TRBV6-5; D gene: NA; clone size: NA; CDR3 DNA: TGTGCCAGCAGTTACTCAGTCAGGGTTAACGGCTACACCTTC; CDR3 protein: CASSYSVRVNGYTF
J gene: TRBJ1-3; V gene: TRBV7-3; D gene: NA; clone size: NA; CDR3 DNA: TGTGCCAGCAGCTTAGAGGGCCCTGGAAACACCATATATTTT; CDR3 protein: CASSLEGPGNTIYF
J gene: TRBJ1-2; V gene: TRBV5-1; D gene: TRBD1; clone size: NA; CDR3 DNA: TGCGCCAGCAGCCCGGGACAGGGAGGAGGCTACACCTTC; CDR3 protein: CASSPGQGGGYTF
J gene: TRBJ2-7; V gene: TRBV7-2; D gene: TRBD2; clone size: once; CDR3 DNA: TGTGCCAGCAGCCCGCAGAGTCCCAGCGGGGGTGTCGAGCAGTACTTC; CDR3 protein: CASSPQSPSGGVEQYF
J gene: TRBJ1-3; V gene: TRBV5-4; D gene: NA; clone size: NA; CDR3 DNA: TGTGCCAGCAGCTTGGACCCAGGGGAAGGAAACACCATATATTTT; CDR3 protein: CASSLDPGEGNTIYF
J gene: TRBJ1-3; V gene: TRBV5-1; D gene: NA; clone size: once; CDR3 DNA: TGCGCCAGATACTGGAGACTAAGAGGAAACACCATATATTTT; CDR3 protein: CARYWRLRGNTIYF
J gene: TRBJ2-2; V gene: TRBV5-1; D gene: NA; clone size: NA; CDR3 DNA: TGCGCCAGCAGCTTGGTGGCCACCGGGGAGCTGTTTTTT; CDR3 protein: CASSLVATGELFF
J gene: TRBJ2-6; V gene: TRBV5-4; D gene: NA; clone size: NA; CDR3 DNA: TGTGCCAGCAGCTTCAGGGGAGAAGGGGCCAACGTCCTGACTTTC; CDR3 protein: CASSFRGEGANVLTF
J gene: TRBJ1-4; V gene: TRBV5-4; D gene: NA; clone size: NA; CDR3 DNA: TGTGCCAGCAGCTTGGGCCGAGCTGAAAAACTGTTTTTT; CDR3 protein: CASSLGRAEKLFF
J gene: TRBJ2-7; V gene: TRBV6-6; D gene: NA; clone size: NA; CDR3 DNA: TGTGCCAGCAGTTACGAGGACAGCTGGACCTACGAGCAGTACTTC; CDR3 protein: CASSYEDSWTYEQYF
J gene: TRBJ2-4; V gene: TRBV5-1; D gene: TRBD2; clone size: NA; CDR3 DNA: TGCGCCAGCAGCTTGGTAGGGACTAGCGGCCGGGGTGGAGGGATTCAGTACTTC; CDR3 protein: CASSLVGTSGRGGGIQYF
J gene: TRBJ1-2; V gene: TRBV2; D gene: NA; clone size: NA; CDR3 DNA: TGTGCCAGCAGTGAACGGGGGGAGAACTATGGCTACACCTTC; CDR3 protein: CASSERGENYGYTF
J gene: TRBJ2-2; V gene: TRBV19; D gene: NA; clone size: NA; CDR3 DNA: TGTGCCAGTAGTATAGGGGGAGTCCCCGGGGAGCTGTTTTTT; CDR3 protein: CASSIGGVPGELFF
J gene: TRBJ2-3; V gene: TRBV5-4; D gene: NA; clone size: NA; CDR3 DNA: TGTGCCAGCAGCTTGGCCTTGAGTCCTAGCACAGATACGCAGTATTTT; CDR3 protein: CASSLALSPSTDTQYF
J gene: TRBJ2-1; V gene: TRBV5-4; D gene: TRBD2; clone size: NA; CDR3 DNA: TGTGCCAGCAGCCCCGGACTAGTCAATGAGCAGTTCTTC; CDR3 protein: CASSPGLVNEQFF
J gene: TRBJ2-3; V gene: TRBV7-9; D gene: TRBD2; clone size: NA; CDR3 DNA: TGTGCCAGCAGCCGTATGGAGACTAGCGGGGAGTTAGATACGCAGTATTTT; CDR3 protein: CASSRMETSGELDTQYF
J gene: TRBJ2-1; V gene: TRBV6-5; D gene: TRBD2; clone size: NA; CDR3 DNA: TGTGCCAGCAGTTACGTAGCGGGTTCCTACAATGAGCAGTTCTTC; CDR3 protein: CASSYVAGSYNEQFF
J gene: TRBJ1-1; V gene: TRBV19; D gene: NA; clone size: once; CDR3 DNA: TGTGCCAGTAGTATAGCCAAAGGGGCTACTGAAGCTTTCTTT; CDR3 protein: CASSIAKGATEAFF
J gene: TRBJ1-1; V gene: TRBV5-1; D gene: NA; clone size: NA; CDR3 DNA: TGCGCCAGCAGCTTGGAGGGGACAAATCTGAACACTGAAGCTTTCTTT; CDR3 protein: CASSLEGTNLNTEAFF
J gene: TRBJ1-2; V gene: TRBV19; D gene: NA; clone size: NA; CDR3 DNA: TGTGCCAGTAGTCCACAAAAACAGGGTGCCGGCTACACCTTC; CDR3 protein: CASSPQKQGAGYTF
J gene: TRBJ2-1; V gene: TRBV7-3; D gene: TRBD2; clone size: NA; CDR3 DNA: TGTGCCAGCAGCCCAGCGGGGATTGGGATCGATGAGCAGTTCTTC; CDR3 protein: CASSPAGIGIDEQFF
J gene: TRBJ1-1; V gene: TRBV18; D gene: NA; clone size: NA; CDR3 DNA: TGTGCCAGCTCACCGGCGGGCCGCCAAGACACTGAAGCTTTCTTT; CDR3 protein: CASSPAGRQDTEAFF
J gene: TRBJ1-3; V gene: TRBV15; D gene: TRBD1; clone size: NA; CDR3 DNA: TGTGCCACCAGCATCGCAGGGGGTCCCGGAAACACCATATATTTT; CDR3 protein: CATSIAGGPGNTIYF
J gene: TRBJ1-1; V gene: TRBV4-1; D gene: NA; clone size: few; CDR3 DNA: TGCGCCAGCAGCCAGGTACCGGGCAGGGCCGCTGAAGCTTTCTTT; CDR3 protein: CASSQVPGRAAEAFF
J gene: TRBJ1-2; V gene: TRBV6-1; D gene: NA; clone size: NA; CDR3 DNA: TGTGCCAGCGAAGCCTATGGCTACACCTTC; CDR3 protein: CASEAYGYTF
J gene: TRBJ2-7; V gene: TRBV19; D gene: TRBD1; clone size: NA; CDR3 DNA: TGTGCCAGTAGTTCTCAGGGGGACAGCTCCTACGAGCAGTACTTC; CDR3 protein: CASSSQGDSSYEQYF
J gene: TRBJ1-1; V gene: TRBV25-1; D gene: TRBD1; clone size: few; CDR3 DNA: TGTGCCAGCAGGACAGGGGACGGTACTGAAGCTTTCTTT; CDR3 protein: CASRTGDGTEAFF
J gene: TRBJ1-1; V gene: TRBV29-1; D gene: NA; clone size: NA; CDR3 DNA: TGCAGCGTTATATTTGCAGGGAACACTGAAGCTTTCTTT; CDR3 protein: CSVIFAGNTEAFF
J gene: TRBJ2-5; V gene: TRBV5-4; D gene: TRBD2; clone size: NA; CDR3 DNA: TGTGCCAGCAGCTTCCCCCCTAGCGGGGGGGCGAAGAAGACCCAGTACTTC; CDR3 protein: CASSFPPSGGAKKTQYF
J gene: TRBJ2-5; V gene: TRBV7-3; D gene: NA; clone size: NA; CDR3 DNA: TGTGCCAGCAGCTTAACTAGCTCGGTACCCCAGTACTTC; CDR3 protein: CASSLTSSVPQYF
J gene: TRBJ2-1; V gene: TRBV28; D gene: TRBD2; clone size: NA; CDR3 DNA: TGTGCCAGCACCCCCACTAGCGTTCGGTCTGAGCAGTTCTTC; CDR3 protein: CASTPTSVRSEQFF
J gene: TRBJ1-2; V gene: TRBV9; D gene: NA; clone size: NA; CDR3 DNA: TGTGCCAGCAGCGCTGGACCGGAGGGACTTGGCTACACCTTC; CDR3 protein: CASSAGPEGLGYTF
J gene: TRBJ1-1; V gene: TRBV11-2; D gene: NA; clone size: once; CDR3 DNA: TGTGCCAGCAGCTTAGGGCAGAAAAAGATGAACACTGAAGCTTTCTTT; CDR3 protein: CASSLGQKKMNTEAFF
J gene: TRBJ2-5; V gene: TRBV7-7; D gene: TRBD2; clone size: once; CDR3 DNA: TGTGTCGCGGGGGTAGGAGAGACCCAGTACTTC; CDR3 protein: CVAGVGETQYF
J gene: TRBJ2-1; V gene: TRBV7-2; D gene: TRBD2; clone size: NA; CDR3 DNA: TGTGCCAGCAGCTCCCACCAGACGGGGGGATACAATGAGCAGTTCTTC; CDR3 protein: CASSSHQTGGYNEQFF
J gene: TRBJ2-7; V gene: TRBV6-5; D gene: NA; clone size: NA; CDR3 DNA: TGTGCCAGCAGTCAGGGGTTCTCCTACGAGCAGTACTTC; CDR3 protein: CASSQGFSYEQYF
J gene: TRBJ2-6; V gene: TRBV6-1; D gene: NA; clone size: NA; CDR3 DNA: TGTGCCAGCAGTGAAGTGGGGAGACGCACCTCTGGGGCCAACGTCCTGACTTTC; CDR3 protein: CASSEVGRRTSGANVLTF
J gene: TRBJ1-2; V gene: TRBV10-3; D gene: NA; clone size: once; CDR3 DNA: TGTGCCATCAGTGAGTCGAAGGCCACGGAGGGCTACACCTTC; CDR3 protein: CAISESKATEGYTF
J gene: TRBJ2-2; V gene: TRBV7-3; D gene: NA; clone size: NA; CDR3 DNA: TGTGCCAGCAGCTTAACCTGGGGAGCCGGGGAGCTGTTTTTT; CDR3 protein: CASSLTWGAGELFF
J gene: TRBJ1-1; V gene: TRBV18; D gene: TRBD1; clone size: NA; CDR3 DNA: TGTGCCAGCTCACCCGGACAGGGAAGGGTGAACACTGAAGCTTTCTTT; CDR3 protein: CASSPGQGRVNTEAFF
J gene: TRBJ2-1; V gene: TRBV28; D gene: TRBD2; clone size: once; CDR3 DNA: TGTGCCAGCAGGCCCCCGGGACTAGCGGGAGTAGGTGAGCAGTTCTTC; CDR3 protein: CASRPPGLAGVGEQFF
J gene: TRBJ2-3; V gene: TRBV19; D gene: TRBD2; clone size: NA; CDR3 DNA: TGTGCCAGTAGTCGGACTAGCGGGAAGGTTGGAGATACGCAGTATTTT; CDR3 protein: CASSRTSGKVGDTQYF
J gene: TRBJ1-5; V gene: TRBV19; D gene: TRBD1; clone size: NA; CDR3 DNA: TGTGCCAGTAGCCGGCAGGGGGCTGGGTATGAGCCCCAGCATTTT; CDR3 protein: CASSRQGAGYEPQHF
J gene: TRBJ2-5; V gene: TRBV29-1; D gene: TRBD2; clone size: NA; CDR3 DNA: TGCAGCGTAACCTCCACACTAGCGGCGGGAGAGACCCAGTACTTC; CDR3 protein: CSVTSTLAAGETQYF